This T cell receptor (beta chain) was recorded in a study of blood T cell repertoires in COVID-19. Study as a whole: Sites across the United States, Italy and Spain contributed samples from acute and convalescent COVID-19. PBMCs, B-cell-depleted T cells, or T cells were the source of the cDNA or gDNA that made up the material.

Trimming removed 5 bases at V and 11 bases at J, with 12 bases between. This CDR3 spans 12 amino acids. Methods used by the authors: Scientists estimated how many nucleated cells there were by amplifying reference gene primers. The data were produced by immunoSEQ multiplex PCR, yet TCRdb's version contains in-frame clones alone and is incomplete. D and trimming come from the DNA, and the V and J calls and clone size come from that table. The sample carries about 120,000 clones, 82% recorded once. The chain uses TRBV12-3 or TRBV12-4 and TRBJ2-2, with D uncertain. Sequencing was performed on peripheral blood. The sequence derives from a woman in her sixties or seventies with acute or convalescent COVID-19. The CDR3 is CASSRDTPELFF. CDR3 in DNA: TGTGCCAGCAGTCGAGACACCCCCGAGCTGTTTTTT.